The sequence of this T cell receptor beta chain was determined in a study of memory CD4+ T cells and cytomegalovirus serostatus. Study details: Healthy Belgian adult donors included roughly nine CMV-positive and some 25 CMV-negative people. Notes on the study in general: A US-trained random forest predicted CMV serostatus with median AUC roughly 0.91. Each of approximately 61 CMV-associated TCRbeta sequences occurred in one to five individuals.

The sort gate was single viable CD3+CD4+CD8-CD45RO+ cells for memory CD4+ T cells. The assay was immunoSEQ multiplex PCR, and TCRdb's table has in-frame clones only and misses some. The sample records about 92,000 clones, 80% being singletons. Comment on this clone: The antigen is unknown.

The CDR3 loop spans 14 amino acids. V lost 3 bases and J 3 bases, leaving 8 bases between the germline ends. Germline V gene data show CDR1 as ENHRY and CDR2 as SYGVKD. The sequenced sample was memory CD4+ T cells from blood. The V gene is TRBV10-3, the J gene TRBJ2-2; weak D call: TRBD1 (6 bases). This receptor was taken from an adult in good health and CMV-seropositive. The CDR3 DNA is TGTGCCATCAGTGAAACAGGGTACACCGGGGAGCTGTTTTTT. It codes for CAISETGYTGELFF.